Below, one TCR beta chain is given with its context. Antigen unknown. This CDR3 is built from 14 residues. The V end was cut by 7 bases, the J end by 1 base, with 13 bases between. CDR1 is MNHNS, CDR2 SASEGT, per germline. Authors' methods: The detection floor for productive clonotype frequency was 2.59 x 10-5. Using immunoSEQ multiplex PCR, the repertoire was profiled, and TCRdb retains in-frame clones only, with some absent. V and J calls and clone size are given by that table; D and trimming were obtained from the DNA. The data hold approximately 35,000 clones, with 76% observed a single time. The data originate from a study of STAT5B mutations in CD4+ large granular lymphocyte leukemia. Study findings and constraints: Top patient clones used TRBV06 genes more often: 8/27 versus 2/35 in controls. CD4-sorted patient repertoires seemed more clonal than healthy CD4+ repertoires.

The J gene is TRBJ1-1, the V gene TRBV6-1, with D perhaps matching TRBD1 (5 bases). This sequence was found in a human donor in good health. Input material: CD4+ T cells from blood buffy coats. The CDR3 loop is CASNAKGTNTEAFF. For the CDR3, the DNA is TGTGCCAGCAACGCTAAGGGGACGAACACTGAAGCTTTCTTT.